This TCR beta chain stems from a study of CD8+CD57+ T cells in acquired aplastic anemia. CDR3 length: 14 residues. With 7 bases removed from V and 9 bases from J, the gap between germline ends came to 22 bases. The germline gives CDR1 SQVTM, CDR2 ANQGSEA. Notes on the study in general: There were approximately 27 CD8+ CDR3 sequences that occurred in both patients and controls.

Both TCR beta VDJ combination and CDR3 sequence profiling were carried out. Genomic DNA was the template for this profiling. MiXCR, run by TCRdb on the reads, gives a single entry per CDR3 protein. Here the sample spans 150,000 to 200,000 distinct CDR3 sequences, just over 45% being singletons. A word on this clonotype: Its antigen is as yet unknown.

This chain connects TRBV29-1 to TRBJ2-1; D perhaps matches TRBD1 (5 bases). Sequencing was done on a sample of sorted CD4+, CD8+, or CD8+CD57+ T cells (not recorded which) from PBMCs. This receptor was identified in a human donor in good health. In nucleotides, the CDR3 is TGCAGCGCCATCAGTGAGTCCAGGGATACTGAGCAGTTCTTC. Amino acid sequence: CSAISESRDTEQFF.